The 5 T cell receptor beta chains reported below all come from one sample, sequenced in a study of OX40 agonist ivuxolimab in advanced cancers. The repertoire was sequenced with immunoSEQ multiplex PCR; TCRdb's copy has only in-frame clones and lacks some. The top ten hold about 0.48% of the sample, which has under 110,000 clones, about nine tenths seen once. Here the sequenced sample was CD4+ or CD8+ T cells sorted from blood, taken in a trial of the OX40 agonist ivuxolimab. The receptors derive from an adult with an advanced solid tumor such as melanoma, head and neck, liver or kidney cancer.

V usage is TRBV5-6 and J usage is TRBJ2-2; tentative D call: TRBD1 (6 bases). V lost 5 bases and J lost 1, with 9 bases in between. This CDR3 region has 14 residues. Germline V gene lookup returns CDR1 SGHDT and CDR2 YYEEEE. As DNA, the CDR3 is TGTGCCAGCAGATCGACAGGGAACACCGGGGAGCTGTTTTTT. Translation: CASRSTGNTGELFF. The variable domain in full, completed from reference TRBV5-6 and TRBJ2-2, reads DAGVTQSPTHLIKTRGQQVTLRCSPKSGHDTVSWYQQALGQGPQFIFQYYEEEERQRGNFPDRFSGHQFPNYSSELNVNALLLGDSALYLCASRSTGNTGELFFGEGSRLTVL.

J is TRBJ2-3 and V is TRBV6-1; perhaps TRBD1 as D (7 bases). CDR1 and CDR2 (germline): MNHNS, SASEGT. The CDR3 spans 16 residues. V gave up 4 bases and J gave up 2 bases, with 16 bases separating them. DNA for the CDR3: TGTGCCAGCAGTGGACTAGGGACAGCTACCACAGATACGCAGTATTTT. Its protein product is CASSGLGTATTDTQYF.

The V call is TRBV11-2, the J call TRBJ2-3; maybe TRBD2 (6 bases). The germline V gene has CDR1 SGHAT and CDR2 FQNNGV. The CDR3 is 15 amino acids. V lost 1 base, J lost 3 bases, and 11 bases lay in between. The CDR3 sequence is CASSLGAAGTDTQYF. The CDR3 bases are TGTGCCAGCAGCTTAGGAGCGGCGGGGACAGATACGCAGTATTTT.

The chain recombines TRBV6-6 with TRBJ1-2, with a tentative D call TRBD1 (6 bases). The CDR3 contains 14 residues. V gave up 2 bases and J gave up 4 bases, with 11 bases separating them. Germline CDR1 MNHNY, CDR2 SVGAGI (reference sequence). The CDR3 bases are TGTGCCAGCAGTTACGGGGGGGCTAGCTATGGCTACACCTTC. Protein product: CASSYGGASYGYTF.

DNA of the CDR3: TGTGCCAGCACCAGGGACTCCCATCCGGCAGATACGCAGTATTTT. Its protein product is CASTRDSHPADTQYF. The V and J genes are TRBV9 and TRBJ2-3; D perhaps matches TRBD2 (6 bases). This CDR3 has 15 amino acids. CDR1 and CDR2 (germline): SGDLS, YYNGEE. Trimming pared 6 bases from V and 4 bases from J, leaving 18 bases between.